In its sample, the clone carrying this T cell receptor (beta chain) was seen a few times. Its antigen is currently unknown. Genes and germline are mouse. The sequence runs out 4 residues before the end of the CDR3; the remainder is reconstructed from the germline J gene. Sequencing relied on a cDNA template that was reverse transcribed from extracted RNA. The table came from immunoSEQ multiplex PCR; TCRdb's copy has only in-frame clones and leaves some out. The table lists about 120,000 clones, with no singletons. Unmatched junction bases numbered 7, after V lost 1 base and J lost 2 bases. Germline loops: CDR1 NSQYPW, CDR2 LRSPGD (reference sequence). The CDR3 is made up of 17 amino acids. This record comes from a study of CD8+ T cells in alopecia areata. As for the study in general: Recipients were approximately 6-10-week-old female C3H/HeJ mice grafted with skin from 6-12-month-old C3H/HeJ donors with spontaneous alopecia.

Study results and limitations: Normal skin's resident alphabeta T cells are also sequenced in scalp samples.

Sequenced material: lesional skin. The rearrangement links TRBV1 to TRBJ2-4, with 9 bases identical to TRBD2. The receptor's source is a C3H/HeJ mouse with alopecia areata. MHC haplotype here: H2-k. CDR3 residues: CTCSAVLNWGVQNTLYF. CDR3 DNA, as far as it was read: TGCACCTGCAGTGCAGTTCTCAACTGGGGGGTTCAAAAC. Filled out from reference TRBV1 and TRBJ2-4, the complete variable domain reads VTLLEQNPRWRLVPRGQAVNLRCILKNSQYPWMSWYQQDLQKQLQWLFTLRSPGDKEVKSLPGADYLATRVTDTELRLQVANMSQGRTLYCTCSAVLNWGVQNTLYFGAGTRLSVL.